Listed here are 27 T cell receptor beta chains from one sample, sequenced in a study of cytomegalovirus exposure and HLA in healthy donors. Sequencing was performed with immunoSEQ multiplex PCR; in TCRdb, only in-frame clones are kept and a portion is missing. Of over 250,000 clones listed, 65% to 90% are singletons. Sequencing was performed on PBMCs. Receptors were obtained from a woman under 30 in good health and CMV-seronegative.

CDR3 nucleotide sequence: TGCGCCAGCAGCCAGGCAAATGAAAAACTGTTTTTT. This codes for CASSQANEKLFF. V and J are TRBV4-3 and TRBJ1-4; the D is unclear. V lost 3 bases and J lost 5, with 4 bases in between. Per germline, CDR1 LGHNA and CDR2 YSLEER. The CDR3 extends over 12 amino acids.

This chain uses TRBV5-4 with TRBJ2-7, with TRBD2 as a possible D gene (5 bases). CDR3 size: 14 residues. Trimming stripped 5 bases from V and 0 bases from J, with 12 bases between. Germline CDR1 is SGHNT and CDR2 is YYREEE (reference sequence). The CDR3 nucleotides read TGTGCCAGCAGGGTGTCAGCGGCCTCCTACGAGCAGTACTTC. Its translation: CASRVSAASYEQYF.

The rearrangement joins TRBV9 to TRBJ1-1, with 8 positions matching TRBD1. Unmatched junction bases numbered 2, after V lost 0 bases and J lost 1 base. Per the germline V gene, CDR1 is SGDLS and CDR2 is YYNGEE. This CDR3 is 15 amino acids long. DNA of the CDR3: TGTGCCAGCAGCGTAGTGGGGACAGGGAACACTGAAGCTTTCTTT. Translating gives CASSVVGTGNTEAFF.

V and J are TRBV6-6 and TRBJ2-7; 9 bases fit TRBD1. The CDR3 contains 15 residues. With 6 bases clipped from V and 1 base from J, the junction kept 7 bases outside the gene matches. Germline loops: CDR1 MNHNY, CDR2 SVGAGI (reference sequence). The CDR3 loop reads CASSPDRGLSYEQYF. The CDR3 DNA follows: TGTGCCAGCAGCCCCGACAGGGGGTTATCCTACGAGCAGTACTTC.

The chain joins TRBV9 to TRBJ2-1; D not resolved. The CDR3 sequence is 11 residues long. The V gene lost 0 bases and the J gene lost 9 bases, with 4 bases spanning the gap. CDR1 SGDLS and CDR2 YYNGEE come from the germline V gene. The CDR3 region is CASSVDGEQFF. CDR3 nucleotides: TGTGCCAGCAGCGTAGACGGTGAGCAGTTCTTC.

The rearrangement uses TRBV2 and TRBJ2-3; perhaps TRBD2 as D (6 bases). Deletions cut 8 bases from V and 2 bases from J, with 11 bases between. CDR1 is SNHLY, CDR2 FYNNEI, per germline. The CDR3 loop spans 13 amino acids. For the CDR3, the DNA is TGTGCCAGCTCGCGCGGGGACACAGATACGCAGTATTTT. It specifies CASSRGDTDTQYF.

CDR3 amino acids: CASSYPGGAGANVLTF. The CDR3 nucleotides read TGTGCCAGCAGTTACCCGGGAGGCGCTGGGGCCAACGTCCTGACTTTC. This chain uses TRBV6-5 with TRBJ2-6, with 7 nucleotides matching TRBD2. Germline-derived CDR1 and CDR2 are MNHEY and SVGAGI. V gave up 2 bases and J gave up 2 bases; unmatched junction bases: 3. The CDR3 is made up of 16 amino acids.

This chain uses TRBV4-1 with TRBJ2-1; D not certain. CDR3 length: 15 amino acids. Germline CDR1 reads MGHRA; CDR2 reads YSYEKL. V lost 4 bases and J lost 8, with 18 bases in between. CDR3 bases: TGCGCCAGCAGCCCCCTTGGCGGCCCCCTTGATGAGCAGTTCTTC. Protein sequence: CASSPLGGPLDEQFF.

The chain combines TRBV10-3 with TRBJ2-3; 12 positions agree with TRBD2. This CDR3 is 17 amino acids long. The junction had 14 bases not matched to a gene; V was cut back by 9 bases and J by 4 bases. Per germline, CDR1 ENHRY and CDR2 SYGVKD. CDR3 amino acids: CAISSGRAYGRADTQYF. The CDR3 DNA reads TGTGCCATATCTAGCGGGAGGGCCTATGGGAGAGCAGATACGCAGTATTTT.

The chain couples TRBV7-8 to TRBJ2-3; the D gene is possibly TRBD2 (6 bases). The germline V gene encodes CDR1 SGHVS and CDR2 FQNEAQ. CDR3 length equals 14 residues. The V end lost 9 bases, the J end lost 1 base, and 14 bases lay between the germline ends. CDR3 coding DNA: TGTGCCAGTTCAAGGGACTCTGGCACAGATACGCAGTATTTT. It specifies CASSRDSGTDTQYF.

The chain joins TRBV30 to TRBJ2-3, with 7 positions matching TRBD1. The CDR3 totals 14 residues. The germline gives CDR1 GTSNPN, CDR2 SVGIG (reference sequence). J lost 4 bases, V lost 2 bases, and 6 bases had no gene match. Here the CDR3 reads CAWSSPQGADTQYF. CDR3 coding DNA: TGTGCCTGGAGTAGTCCCCAGGGGGCAGATACGCAGTATTTT.

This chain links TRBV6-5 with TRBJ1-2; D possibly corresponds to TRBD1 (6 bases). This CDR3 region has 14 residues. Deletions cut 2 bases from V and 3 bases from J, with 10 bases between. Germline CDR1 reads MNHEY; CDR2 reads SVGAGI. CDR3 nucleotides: TGTGCCAGCAGTTACAACCAGGGGCACTATGGCTACACCTTC. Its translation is CASSYNQGHYGYTF.

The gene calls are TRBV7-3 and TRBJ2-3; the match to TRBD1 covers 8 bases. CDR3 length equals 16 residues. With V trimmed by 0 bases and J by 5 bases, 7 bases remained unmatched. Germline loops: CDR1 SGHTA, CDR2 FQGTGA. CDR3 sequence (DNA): TGTGCCAGCAGCTTAACAGGACAGGGCGGTAGAGATACGCAGTATTTT. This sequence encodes CASSLTGQGGRDTQYF. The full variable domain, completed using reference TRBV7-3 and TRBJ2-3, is GAGVSQTPSNKVTEKGKYVELRCDPISGHTALYWYRQSLGQGPEFLIYFQGTGAADDSGLPNDRFFAVRPEGSVSTLKIQRTERGDSAVYLCASSLTGQGGRDTQYFGPGTRLTVL.

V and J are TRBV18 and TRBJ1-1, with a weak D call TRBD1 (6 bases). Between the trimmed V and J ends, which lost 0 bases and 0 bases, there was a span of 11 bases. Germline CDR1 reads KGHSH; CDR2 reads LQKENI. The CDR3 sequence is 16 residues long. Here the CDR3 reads CASSPPAGGMNTEAFF. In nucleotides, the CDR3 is TGTGCCAGCTCACCACCGGCGGGGGGCATGAACACTGAAGCTTTCTTT.

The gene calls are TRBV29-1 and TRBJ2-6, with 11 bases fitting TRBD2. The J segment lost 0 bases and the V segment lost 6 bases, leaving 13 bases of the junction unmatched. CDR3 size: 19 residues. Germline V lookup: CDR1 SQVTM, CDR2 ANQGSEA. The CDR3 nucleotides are TGCAGCGTGGGGACGACTAGCGGGGAGCCCAACTCTGGGGCCAACGTCCTGACTTTC. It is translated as CSVGTTSGEPNSGANVLTF.

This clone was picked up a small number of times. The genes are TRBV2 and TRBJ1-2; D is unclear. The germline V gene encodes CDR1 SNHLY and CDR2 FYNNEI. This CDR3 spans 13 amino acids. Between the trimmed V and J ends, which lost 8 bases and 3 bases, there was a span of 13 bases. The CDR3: CASLLEIHYGYTF. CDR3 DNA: TGTGCCAGCTTATTGGAGATCCACTATGGCTACACCTTC.

The CDR3 nucleotides read TGTGCCAGCAGTTTCCCCGGGACAGATACGCAGTATTTT. Its protein product is CASSFPGTDTQYF. The chain links TRBV28 to TRBJ2-3; D is undetermined. CDR3 length: 13 amino acids. Trimming cost V 3 bases and J 3 bases, with 7 bases left between them. Germline V gene lookup returns CDR1 MDHEN and CDR2 SYDVKM. The full variable domain, completed using reference TRBV28 and TRBJ2-3, is DVKVTQSSRYLVKRTGEKVFLECVQDMDHENMFWYRQDPGLGLRLIYFSYDVKMKEKGDIPEGYSVSREKKERFSLILESASTNQTSMYLCASSFPGTDTQYFGPGTRLTVL.

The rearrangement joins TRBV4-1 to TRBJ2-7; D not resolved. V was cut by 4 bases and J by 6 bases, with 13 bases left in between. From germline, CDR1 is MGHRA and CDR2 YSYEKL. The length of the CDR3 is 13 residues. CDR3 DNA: TGCGCCAGCAGCCTCTCACCTGAGTCCGAGCAGTACTTC. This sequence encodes CASSLSPESEQYF.

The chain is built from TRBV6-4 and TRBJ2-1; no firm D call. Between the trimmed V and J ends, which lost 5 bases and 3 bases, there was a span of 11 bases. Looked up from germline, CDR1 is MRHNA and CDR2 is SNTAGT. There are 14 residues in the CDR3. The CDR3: CASSKRQGYNEQFF. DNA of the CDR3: TGTGCCAGCAGTAAGCGCCAAGGCTACAATGAGCAGTTCTTC.

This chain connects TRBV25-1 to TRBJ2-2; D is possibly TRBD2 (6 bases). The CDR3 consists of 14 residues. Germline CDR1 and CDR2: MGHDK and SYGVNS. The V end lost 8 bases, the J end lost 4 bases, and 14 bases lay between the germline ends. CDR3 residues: CASSPGLTTGELFF. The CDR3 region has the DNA TGTGCCAGCTCTCCGGGACTTACCACCGGGGAGCTGTTTTTT. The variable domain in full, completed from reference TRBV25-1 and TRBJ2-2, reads EADIYQTPRYLVIGTGKKITLECSQTMGHDKMYWYQQDPGMELHLIHYSYGVNSTEKGDLSSESTVSRIRTEHFPLTLESARPSHTSQYLCASSPGLTTGELFFGEGSRLTVL.

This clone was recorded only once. The CDR3, as DNA: TGTGCCAGTCGGAGGCGGGGGGTTATAGAGACCCAGTACTTC. Amino acids: CASRRRGVIETQYF. This chain uses TRBV2 with TRBJ2-5; the match to TRBD2 covers 8 bases. Looked up from germline, CDR1 is SNHLY and CDR2 is FYNNEI. The CDR3 is made up of 14 amino acids. With 9 bases clipped from V and 4 bases from J, the junction kept 10 bases outside the gene matches.

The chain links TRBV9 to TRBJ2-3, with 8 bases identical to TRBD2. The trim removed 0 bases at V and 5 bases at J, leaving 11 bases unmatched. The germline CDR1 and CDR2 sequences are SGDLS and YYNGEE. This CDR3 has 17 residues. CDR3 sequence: CASSVGGLAEGGDTQYF. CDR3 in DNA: TGTGCCAGCAGCGTAGGAGGACTAGCAGAAGGGGGAGATACGCAGTATTTT. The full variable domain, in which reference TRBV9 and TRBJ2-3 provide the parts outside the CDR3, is DSGVTQTPKHLITATGQRVTLRCSPRSGDLSVYWYQQSLDQGLQFLIQYYNGEERAKGNILERFSAQQFPDLHSELNLSSLELGDSALYFCASSVGGLAEGGDTQYFGPGTRLTVL.

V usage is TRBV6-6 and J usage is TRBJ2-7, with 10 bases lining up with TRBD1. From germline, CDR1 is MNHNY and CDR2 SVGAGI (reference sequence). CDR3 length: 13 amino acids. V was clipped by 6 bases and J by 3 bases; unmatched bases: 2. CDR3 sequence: CASRGTGVYEQYF. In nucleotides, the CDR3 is TGTGCCAGCAGAGGGACAGGGGTCTACGAGCAGTACTTC.

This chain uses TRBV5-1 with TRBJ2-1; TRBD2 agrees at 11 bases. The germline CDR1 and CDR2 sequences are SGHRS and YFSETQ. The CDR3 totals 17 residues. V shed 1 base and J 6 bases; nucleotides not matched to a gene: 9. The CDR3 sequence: CASSLNFLAGGPNEQFF. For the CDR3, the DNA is TGCGCCAGCAGCTTGAATTTTTTAGCGGGGGGGCCCAATGAGCAGTTCTTC.

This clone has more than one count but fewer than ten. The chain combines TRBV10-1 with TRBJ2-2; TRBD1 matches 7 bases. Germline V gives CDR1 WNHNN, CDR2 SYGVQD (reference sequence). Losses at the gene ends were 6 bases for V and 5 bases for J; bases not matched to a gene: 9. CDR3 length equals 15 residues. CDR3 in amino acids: CASRATGAPTGELFF. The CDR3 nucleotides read TGCGCCAGCAGAGCTACAGGGGCACCAACCGGGGAGCTGTTTTTT.

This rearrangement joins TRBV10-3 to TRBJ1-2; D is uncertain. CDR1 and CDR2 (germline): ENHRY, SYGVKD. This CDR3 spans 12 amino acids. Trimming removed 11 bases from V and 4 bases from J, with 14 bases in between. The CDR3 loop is CALLREAYGYTF. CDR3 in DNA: TGTGCCCTCTTGAGGGAGGCCTATGGCTACACCTTC.

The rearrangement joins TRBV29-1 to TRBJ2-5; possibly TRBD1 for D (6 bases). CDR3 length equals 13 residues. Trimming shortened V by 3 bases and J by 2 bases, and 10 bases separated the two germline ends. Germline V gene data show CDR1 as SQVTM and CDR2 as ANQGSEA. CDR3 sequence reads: CSVDVRGQETQYF. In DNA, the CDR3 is TGCAGCGTTGACGTCAGGGGACAAGAGACCCAGTACTTC.